Listed below are T cell receptor beta chains from one sample, sequenced in a study of T cell repertoires in cytomegalovirus infection. No antigen has been identified for these receptors. TCRdb re-derived calls from the reads in MiXCR, one entry per CDR3 protein. The table has approximately 100,000 distinct CDR3 sequences, roughly 39% seen once. Sequencing used CD8+ T cells from cultured PBMCs, obtained from culture after CMV antigen stimulation. The receptors come from a human donor in good health (CMV status not recorded). Some clones in this sample may be carry-over from other donors' samples. Both conserved end residues are part of each CDR3. D genes are given only for firm matches. Size is omitted from some rows. Given values are once, few, many or a class for expanded clones.

J	V	size	D	CDR3	DNA
TRBJ2-7	TRBV2	-	-	CASAQGKSYEQYF	TGTGCCAGCGCCCAAGGGAAGTCCTACGAGCAGTACTTC
TRBJ1-2	TRBV18	few	TRBD1	CASSSLRGQGYAYTF	TGTGCCAGCTCAAGCCTCCGGGGACAGGGGTACGCCTACACCTTC
TRBJ1-4	TRBV12-5	-	-	CASGTAPPQWANEKLFF	TGTGCTAGTGGTACTGCCCCCCCACAGTGGGCTAATGAAAAACTGTTTTTT
TRBJ2-7	TRBV27	-	-	CASSLSRGDEQYF	TGTGCCAGCAGTTTATCCAGGGGCGACGAGCAGTACTTC
TRBJ2-1	TRBV4-1	-	-	CASSLWARPSSYNEQFF	TGCGCCAGCAGCCTGTGGGCCAGACCCAGCTCTTACAATGAGCAGTTCTTC
TRBJ1-5	TRBV11-1	-	-	CASSSRPGGVPGGNQPQHF	TGTGCCAGCAGCTCACGTCCCGGGGGGGTCCCGGGGGGCAATCAGCCCCAGCATTTT
TRBJ1-4	TRBV28	few	-	CASSLTANVGTKLFF	TGTGCCAGCAGTTTAACGGCGAACGTCGGTACAAAACTGTTTTTT
TRBJ2-7	TRBV4-1	few	TRBD2	CASSQGGASTYEQYF	TGCGCCAGCAGCCAGGGAGGGGCCAGTACCTACGAGCAGTACTTC
TRBJ2-5	TRBV13	-	-	CASSYRVSETQYF	TGTGCCAGCAGCTACAGGGTCTCGGAGACCCAGTACTTC
TRBJ2-3	TRBV2	-	-	CASNGFTDTQYF	TGTGCCAGCAATGGGTTTACAGATACGCAGTATTTT
TRBJ2-3	TRBV9	few	-	CASSVGASTDTQYF	TGTGCCAGCAGCGTAGGTGCCAGCACAGATACGCAGTATTTT